Shown below are 13 T cell receptor beta chains from a single sample sequenced in a study of blood T cell repertoires in COVID-19. Generated by immunoSEQ multiplex PCR, the TCRdb table keeps only in-frame clones and is missing some. The data contain roughly 300,000 clones, 70% to 90% of them seen just once; the ten biggest clones take up 3.5% to 5%. The sequenced sample was PBMCs or T cells enriched from blood (not recorded which). These receptors were taken from a man aged 30-40 years who had recovered from COVID-19.

The V call is TRBV29-1, the J call TRBJ2-5; 7 bases are a match to TRBD1. CDR1 is SQVTM, CDR2 ANQGSEA, per germline. The CDR3 runs 15 residues. The V gene end was trimmed by 6 bases and the J gene end by 1 base; junction bases not matched to a gene: 11. CDR3 DNA: TGCAGCGTGGCTACCGGGACAGAAATCCAAGAGACCCAGTACTTC. It is translated as CSVATGTEIQETQYF.

The chain has TRBV5-1 and TRBJ2-5; 12 bases line up with TRBD2. The CDR3 consists of 15 residues. Germline assignment: CDR1 SGHRS and CDR2 YFSETQ. Trimming removed 4 bases from V and 4 bases from J; junction bases left unmatched: 5. This CDR3 reads CASSILAGGPETQYF. CDR3 bases: TGCGCCAGCAGCATACTAGCGGGAGGTCCAGAGACCCAGTACTTC. Together with reference TRBV5-1 and TRBJ2-5, the CDR3 gives the full variable domain: KAGVTQTPRYLIKTRGQQVTLSCSPISGHRSVSWYQQTPGQGLQFLFEYFSETQRNKGNFPGRFSGRQFSNSRSEMNVSTLELGDSALYLCASSILAGGPETQYFGPGTRLLVL.

The chain combines TRBV5-4 with TRBJ2-5; D is undetermined. V lost 0 bases to trimming and J lost 5 bases, with 11 bases between them. Germline V gives CDR1 SGHNT, CDR2 YYREEE (reference sequence). The CDR3 covers 14 residues. The CDR3 nucleotides are TGTGCCAGCAGCTTGGCCGGCGGCGTTGAGACCCAGTACTTC. It yields the protein CASSLAGGVETQYF.

This clone showed up just a few times. The gene calls are TRBV11-3 and TRBJ2-2; D unresolved. The CDR3 consists of 14 residues. Per germline, CDR1 SGHNT and CDR2 YENEEA. Trimming pared 11 bases from V and 0 bases from J, leaving 13 bases between. CDR3 residues: CADPRQANTGELFF. CDR3 nucleotides: TGTGCCGACCCACGGCAGGCGAACACCGGGGAGCTGTTTTTT.

This chain links TRBV7-9 with TRBJ1-5; 9 bases are a match to TRBD1. Germline V lookup: CDR1 SEHNR, CDR2 FQNEAQ (reference sequence). V lost 4 bases to trimming and J lost 1 base; unmatched junction nucleotides: 5. This CDR3 is built from 16 residues. The CDR3: CASSSSDRGSNQPQHF. DNA for the CDR3: TGTGCCAGCAGCTCCTCGGACAGGGGAAGCAATCAGCCCCAGCATTTT. The variable domain in full, with the rest retrieved from reference TRBV7-9 and TRBJ1-5, is DTGVSQNPRHKITKRGQNVTFRCDPISEHNRLYWYRQTLGQGPEFLTYFQNEAQLEKSRLLSDRFSAERPKGSFSTLEIQRTEQGDSAMYLCASSSSDRGSNQPQHFGDGTRLSIL.

This clone has just a few counts. Here the CDR3 reads CASNRGGLNTGELFF. The CDR3, as DNA: TGTGCCAGCAATCGAGGGGGCCTGAACACCGGGGAGCTGTTTTTT. The chain uses TRBV11-3 and TRBJ2-2; 7 nucleotides match TRBD1. CDR1 is SGHNT and CDR2 is YENEEA in the germline V gene. The length of the CDR3 is 15 residues. The junction had 6 bases not matched to a gene; V was cut back by 7 bases and J by 1 base.

The chain carries TRBV6-5 and TRBJ1-5; D may be TRBD1 (6 bases). V lost 8 bases, J lost 0 bases, and 14 bases lay in between. The V gene's germline CDR1 is MNHEY and CDR2 SVGAGI. The CDR3 loop spans 15 amino acids. The CDR3 protein is CASSRTVYSNQPQHF. The CDR3 coding sequence is TGTGCCAGCTCTCGGACAGTTTATAGCAATCAGCCCCAGCATTTT.

The J gene is TRBJ1-6, the V gene TRBV5-1, with 9 nucleotides matching TRBD1. V lost 7 bases to trimming and J lost 10 bases; unmatched junction nucleotides: 15. The CDR3 totals 16 residues. Germline values: CDR1 SGHRS, CDR2 YFSETQ. Here the CDR3 DNA reads TGCGCCAGCGGCCTAGGACAGGGGAATAGTTTCTCACCCCTCCACTTT. Translated: CASGLGQGNSFSPLHF. The complete variable domain, with remaining parts taken from reference TRBV5-1 and TRBJ1-6, reads KAGVTQTPRYLIKTRGQQVTLSCSPISGHRSVSWYQQTPGQGLQFLFEYFSETQRNKGNFPGRFSGRQFSNSRSEMNVSTLELGDSALYLCASGLGQGNSFSPLHFGNGTRLTVT.

The gene calls are TRBV5-4 and TRBJ1-1; no clear D gene. Germline CDR1 and CDR2: SGHNT and YYREEE (reference sequence). V was shortened by 0 bases and J by 1 base, with 13 bases between the two germline ends. The CDR3 covers 16 residues. The CDR3 DNA sequence: TGTGCCAGCAGCTTGGCCGGGGTTTCTGGGAACACTGAAGCTTTCTTT. This gives the protein CASSLAGVSGNTEAFF. The variable domain in full, with the rest retrieved from reference TRBV5-4 and TRBJ1-1, is ETGVTQSPTHLIKTRGQQVTLRCSSQSGHNTVSWYQQALGQGPQFIFQYYREEENGRGNFPPRFSGLQFPNYSSELNVNALELDDSALYLCASSLAGVSGNTEAFFGQGTRLTVV.

This clone was seen a single time. This chain uses TRBV10-1 with TRBJ2-2; the D gene is possibly TRBD1 (5 bases). V gave up 6 bases and J gave up 6 bases, with 8 bases separating them. Germline V gene sequence: CDR1 WNHNN, CDR2 SYGVQD (reference sequence). The CDR3 is 12 residues long. This CDR3 reads CASSRAAGELFF. The CDR3 DNA sequence: TGCGCCAGCAGCAGGGCAGCCGGGGAGCTGTTTTTT.

The chain links TRBV19 to TRBJ2-7, with D possibly matching TRBD1 (5 bases). This CDR3 region has 15 residues. The germline CDR1 and CDR2 sequences are LNHDA and SQIVND (reference sequence). V lost 8 bases to trimming and J lost 3 bases, with 20 bases between them. The DNA for the CDR3 is TGTGCCAGTCCCCCTCTAGACACAGGAGACTACGAGCAGTACTTC. Its translation is CASPPLDTGDYEQYF.

This chain uses TRBV3-1 (or the pseudogene TRBV3-2) with TRBJ2-7, with 9 bases identical to TRBD1. J lost 4 bases, V lost 6 bases, and 10 bases had no gene match. Germline V gene data show CDR1 as LGHDT and CDR2 as YNNKEL (reference sequence). The CDR3 is 15 residues long. The CDR3 nucleotides are TGTGCCAGCAGTCTCACCGGGACAGGGTTTTACGAGCAGTACTTC. Translating gives CASSLTGTGFYEQYF.

V and J are TRBV4-1 and TRBJ1-1, with 11 bases matching TRBD1. V lost 3 bases, J lost 1 base, and 10 bases stayed unmatched. The CDR3 contains 18 residues. Per germline, CDR1 MGHRA and CDR2 YSYEKL. The chain's CDR3 is CASSHPGTGGFSNTEAFF. CDR3 sequence (DNA): TGCGCCAGCAGCCACCCCGGGACAGGGGGATTCTCGAACACTGAAGCTTTCTTT.